These T cell receptor beta chains were read from a single sample in a study of shared clonotypes between healthy human individuals. Sequenced by immunoSEQ multiplex PCR; TCRdb stores in-frame clones only, minus some. Of roughly 570,000 clones in the sample, 95% to 98% are singletons; the top ten hold approximately 0.3%. What was sequenced was naive CD8+ T cells sorted from blood. The receptors shown here come from a man in his thirties or forties in good health. CDR3s include the opening cysteine and the closing phenylalanine or tryptophan. The D gene is left open where the match is weak. Size is stated for part of the rows, as once, few or many counts, or as a class when the clone is expanded.

>TRBJ2-7|NA|NA|TRBV2
TGTGCCAGCAGCGAAAACGGGACACCTGACTACGAGCAGTACTTC
CASSENGTPDYEQYF
>TRBJ2-7|NA|once|TRBV6-1
TGTGCCAGCAGGGGACAACCGCAAGAGCAGTACTTC
CASRGQPQEQYF
>TRBJ2-1|NA|NA|TRBV2
TGTGCCAGCAGTGACTGGATGGGTGTAAGCCCCAATGAGCAGTTCTTC
CASSDWMGVSPNEQFF
>TRBJ2-7|NA|NA|TRBV27
TGTGCCAGCAGTTTTCAACCAACGGGAAAGCTATACGAGCAGTACTTC
CASSFQPTGKLYEQYF
>TRBJ2-7|NA|NA|TRBV5-6
TGTGCCAGCAGCCTCCCAGGGGCCTACGAGCAGTACTTC
CASSLPGAYEQYF
>TRBJ2-1|NA|NA|TRBV5-1
TGCGCCAGCAGCTTGGCTGAAAGCTCCTACAATGAGCAGTTCTTC
CASSLAESSYNEQFF
>TRBJ2-1|NA|NA|TRBV9
TGTGCCAGCAGCGTAGATCGCGGGATTAACTACAATGAGCAGTTCTTC
CASSVDRGINYNEQFF
>TRBJ2-5|NA|NA|TRBV7-9
TGTGCCAGCAGCTTAAAGGCAGAGACCCAGTACTTC
CASSLKAETQYF
>TRBJ2-7|NA|NA|TRBV30
TGTGCCTGGAGTGTACGTGGCTTCTCCTACGAGCAGTACTTC
CAWSVRGFSYEQYF
>TRBJ2-1|TRBD1|NA|TRBV6-1
TGTGCCAGCAGTCCCGGGACAGGGATATACAATGAGCAGTTCTTC
CASSPGTGIYNEQFF
>TRBJ2-3|NA|NA|TRBV11-2
TGTGCCAGCAGCTTAGGAAGTAGGCCCAGCACAGATACGCAGTATTTT
CASSLGSRPSTDTQYF
>TRBJ2-1|NA|NA|TRBV19
TGTGCCAGTAGTATAGATTCCGGGACGATCGGTGATGAGCAGTTCTTC
CASSIDSGTIGDEQFF
>TRBJ2-1|NA|NA|TRBV7-9
TGTGCCAGCAGCACCGGGGGCGGCGGTTACAATGAGCAGTTCTTC
CASSTGGGGYNEQFF
>TRBJ2-7|NA|NA|TRBV2
TGTGCCAGCAGTGAAATGAGGGCCACTCGCCCCTACGAGCAGTACTTC
CASSEMRATRPYEQYF
>TRBJ1-1|TRBD1|NA|TRBV27
TGTGCCAGCAGTTTATATAGTGGACAGGCTGAAGCTTTCTTT
CASSLYSGQAEAFF
>TRBJ2-3|NA|NA|TRBV13
TGTGCCAGCAGCTTTGGAGGGAGCACAGATACGCAGTATTTT
CASSFGGSTDTQYF
>TRBJ2-2|NA|NA|TRBV7-2
TGTGCCAGCAGCCCCGTGGGAGGCACCGGGGAGCTGTTTTTT
CASSPVGGTGELFF
>TRBJ2-1|TRBD2|NA|TRBV11-2
TGTGCCAGCAGCTTCACTAGCGGGAACAATGAGCAGTTCTTC
CASSFTSGNNEQFF